This TCR beta chain was sequenced in a study of blood T cell repertoires in COVID-19. Study details: Samples taken during acute and convalescent COVID-19 were collected in the United States, Italy and Spain.

The count of this clone is one. This CDR3 is built from 15 residues. Germline CDR1 LNHNV, CDR2 YYDKDF (reference sequence). V was pared by 3 bases and J by 4 bases, with 8 bases of the junction left unmatched. In the authors' workflow: Amplification of reference gene primers provided the estimated nucleated cell counts. The protocol was immunoSEQ multiplex PCR, while the TCRdb copy is restricted to in-frame clones and leaves out a portion. V and J calls and clone size are given by that table; D and trimming were obtained from the DNA. The data show approximately 80,000 clones, over 80% seen once. This TCR was recovered from a woman in her 70s with acute or convalescent COVID-19. The source material was peripheral blood. J is TRBJ1-1 and V is TRBV15, with TRBD1 matching over 7 bases. In DNA form, the CDR3 reads TGTGCCACCAGCAGGGACGCTTCAGGGGGCACTGAAGCTTTCTTT. The encoded protein is CATSRDASGGTEAFF.